The T cell receptor (beta chain) under discussion was sequenced for a study of T cell changes during pregnancy in multiple sclerosis. Generated by immunoSEQ multiplex PCR, the TCRdb table keeps only in-frame clones and is missing some. The sample includes approximately 65,000 clones, approximately 92% of them seen just once. V trimming: 1 base; J trimming: 9 bases; junction bases outside the gene matches: 7. This CDR3 comprises 16 residues. Germline CDR1 LGHNA, CDR2 YSLEER. J is TRBJ1-6 and V is TRBV4-3; 9 positions match TRBD1. The receptor was derived from a female donor in good health, enrolled as a control in a pregnancy study. The sample was CD8+ T cells from peripheral blood mononuclear cells, taken in the third trimester of pregnancy. CDR3 loop: CASSQATGGVGSPLHF. As DNA, the CDR3 is TGCGCCAGCAGCCAAGCTACAGGGGGCGTCGGTTCACCCCTCCACTTT.